This TCR beta chain was retrieved from a study of tumor-infiltrating lymphocytes in oesophageal squamous cell carcinoma. Looked up from germline, CDR1 is SGHNT and CDR2 is YENEEA. There are 18 residues in the CDR3. V lost 5 bases, J lost 2 bases, and 24 bases lay in between. This clonotype is deemed medium-sized. TCRdb re-called the PCR reads with MiXCR, one entry per CDR3 protein. The sample lists approximately 3,600 distinct CDR3 sequences, over 15% occurring once. The sequence was collected from a male donor with esophageal squamous cell carcinoma. Material for sequencing was esophageal tumor tissue. The chain has TRBV11-3 and TRBJ2-5; tentative D call: TRBD2 (7 bases). The CDR3 protein is CASSQTERGGWGQETQYF. CDR3 nucleotide sequence: TGTGCCAGCAGCCAGACCGAAAGGGGGGGCTGGGGACAAGAGACCCAGTACTTC. Based on the CDR3 plus reference TRBV11-3 and TRBJ2-5, the full variable domain is EAGVVQSPRYKIIEKKQPVAFWCNPISGHNTLYWYLQNLGQGPELLIRYENEEAVDDSQLPKDRFSAERLKGVDSTLKIQPAELGDSAVYLCASSQTERGGWGQETQYFGPGTRLLVL.